The 25 T cell receptor beta chains in this list originate from one sample, sequenced in a study of T cell repertoires in cytomegalovirus infection. TCRdb re-called the reads with MiXCR, one entry per CDR3 protein. The table lists 740,000 or so distinct CDR3 sequences, roughly a third of them singletons, with more than 2.5% in the top ten. Sequenced: PBMCs. Receptor source: a human donor in good health (CMV status not recorded). Some clones in this sample may be carry-over from other donors' samples.

This clonotype has only a few counts. The rearrangement links TRBV12-5 to TRBJ2-2; D may correspond to TRBD1 or TRBD2 (5 bases each). The CDR3 is 15 residues long. Trimming left V 6 bases short and J 0 bases short, with 11 bases between. Germline assignment: CDR1 LGHNT and CDR2 FRNRAP. CDR3 nucleotide sequence: TGTGCTAGTGGGGTTGGGGGAACGAACACCGGGGAGCTGTTTTTT. As protein: CASGVGGTNTGELFF.

This clonotype was detected only a few times. The chain couples TRBV5-1 to TRBJ1-5; the D is unclear. Trimming took 1 base from V and 5 from J, leaving 10 bases between them. The CDR3 totals 14 residues. Germline V gene data show CDR1 as SGHRS and CDR2 as YFSETQ. The CDR3 region has the DNA TGCGCCAGCAGCTTGAACAGCATGGATCAGCCCCAGCATTTT. This encodes CASSLNSMDQPQHF.

V is TRBV28 and J is TRBJ2-1, with 7 bases that match TRBD2. Germline CDR1 is MDHEN and CDR2 is SYDVKM. CDR3 length: 13 residues. With V trimmed by 1 base and J by 9 bases, 3 bases remained unmatched. CDR3: CASSLLSGVEQFF. The DNA for the CDR3 is TGTGCCAGCAGTTTATTGAGCGGGGTTGAGCAGTTCTTC.

This chain uses TRBV9 with TRBJ2-4; 7 bases agree with TRBD1. This CDR3 spans 14 amino acids. The V gene end was trimmed by 2 bases and the J gene end by 11 bases; junction bases not matched to a gene: 10. In germline, CDR1 is SGDLS, CDR2 YYNGEE. CDR3 nucleotides: TGTGCCAGCAGCGTGGGAACAGGGGAAAGGGTTCAGTACTTC. Translation: CASSVGTGERVQYF.

This clonotype occurred a few times. The V call is TRBV6-1, the J call TRBJ2-6; D is uncertain. The CDR3 has 15 amino acids. Germline V gene lookup returns CDR1 MNHNS and CDR2 SASEGT. V lost 1 base and J lost 1, with 5 bases in between. The CDR3 bases are TGTGCCAGCAGTGAAGGCCAGTCTGGGGCCAACGTCCTGACTTTC. Protein product: CASSEGQSGANVLTF.

This clonotype has only a few counts. The chain employs TRBV15 and TRBJ1-4; no clear D. V dropped 0 bases and J dropped 2 bases, with 10 bases sitting between them. This CDR3 is built from 16 residues. CDR1 is LNHNV and CDR2 is YYDKDF in the germline V gene (reference sequence). This CDR3 is CATSRDLRATNEKLFF. CDR3 DNA sequence: TGTGCCACCAGCAGAGATCTGAGGGCTACTAATGAAAAACTGTTTTTT. Based on the CDR3 plus reference TRBV15 and TRBJ1-4, the full variable domain is DAMVIQNPRYQVTQFGKPVTLSCSQTLNHNVMYWYQQKSSQAPKLLFHYYDKDFNNEADTPDNFQSRRPNTSFCFLDIRSPGLGDTAMYLCATSRDLRATNEKLFFGSGTQLSVL.

This clonotype has a handful of counts. V and J are TRBV19 and TRBJ2-1; 9 nucleotides match TRBD1. V trimming: 5 bases; J trimming: 5 bases; junction bases outside the gene matches: 10. There are 16 residues in the CDR3. Germline V lookup: CDR1 LNHDA, CDR2 SQIVND (reference sequence). The CDR3 nucleotides are TGTGCCAGTAGTCCCGTTCGGGGACAGGGCCACAATGAGCAGTTCTTC. It codes for CASSPVRGQGHNEQFF.

This clonotype was seen ten or more times. The chain employs TRBV7-8 and TRBJ1-1; D remains ambiguous. CDR3 size: 15 residues. CDR1 is SGHVS and CDR2 is FQNEAQ in the germline V gene. V lost 1 base and J lost 4, with 13 bases in between. The DNA of the CDR3 is TGTGCCAGCAGCTTAGTGGGGTCCAGTGGCACTGAAGCTTTCTTT. It encodes CASSLVGSSGTEAFF.

On this clonotype: A much larger clone is a single base away; this may be a read error. The chain is built from TRBV12-3 or TRBV12-4 and TRBJ1-2; possible D gene TRBD1, 5 bases. V was shortened by 9 bases and J by 5 bases, with 16 bases between the two germline ends. The CDR3 covers 13 residues. CDR3 bases: TGTGCCAGAAGTCCGTCAGACAGATATGGCTACACCTTC. Amino acids: CARSPSDRYGYTF.

This chain joins TRBV19 and TRBJ1-6; 7 bases are shared with TRBD1. The germline V gene has CDR1 LNHDA and CDR2 SQIVND (reference sequence). With 7 bases clipped from V and 10 bases from J, the junction kept 10 bases outside the gene matches. This CDR3 is 14 amino acids long. The CDR3 coding sequence is TGTGCCAGTATGACAGGGAGGAGGGCGTCACCCCTCCACTTT. Its translation: CASMTGRRASPLHF.

V gene TRBV6-1 combines with J gene TRBJ2-4, with D possibly matching TRBD1 (7 bases). The germline V and J ends were trimmed by 6 bases and 3 bases, with 21 bases remaining between them. Per germline, CDR1 MNHNS and CDR2 SASEGT. The CDR3 totals 17 residues. For the CDR3, the DNA is TGTGCCAGCAGGGGACGGGTAGCAGGGGGGTTCAAAAACATTCAGTACTTC. Protein product: CASRGRVAGGFKNIQYF.

This clonotype has a handful of counts. This chain's CDR3 is CASSSILAGYQETQYF. The CDR3 DNA reads TGTGCCAGCAGCTCTATTTTAGCGGGATACCAAGAGACCCAGTACTTC. V and J are TRBV7-2 and TRBJ2-5; 8 bases are shared with TRBD2. The ends lost 4 bases at V and 0 bases at J; junction bases unmatched: 7. CDR3 length equals 16 residues. Germline V gives CDR1 SGHTA, CDR2 FQGNSA.

The chain has TRBV28 and TRBJ2-7, with D maybe TRBD1 (6 bases). Deletions cut 3 bases from V and 10 bases from J, with 10 bases between. The CDR3 is 11 amino acids. Looked up from germline, CDR1 is MDHEN and CDR2 is SYDVKM. DNA for the CDR3: TGTGCCAGCAGTTTGGGGGCTCCTCAGTACTTC. The encoded protein is CASSLGAPQYF.

Comment on this clonotype: Mismatch with germline at one junction end may stem from a read error. This sequence joins TRBV6-1 and TRBJ1-2; possible D gene TRBD1, 5 bases. CDR1 and CDR2 (germline): MNHNS, SASEGT. There are 12 residues in the CDR3. CDR3 in amino acids: CARSDSNYGYTF. The CDR3 region has the DNA TGTGCCCGCAGTGACAGTAACTATGGCTACACCTTC.

The gene calls are TRBV5-5 and TRBJ2-1, with D unresolved. Germline V gene lookup returns CDR1 SGHKS and CDR2 YYEKEE (reference sequence). V was shortened by 0 bases and J by 4 bases, with 8 bases between the two germline ends. The CDR3 consists of 14 residues. The CDR3 sequence: CASSLGALYNEQFF. The CDR3 bases are TGTGCCAGCAGCTTGGGAGCCTTATACAATGAGCAGTTCTTC.

The V call is TRBV6-1, the J call TRBJ2-2, with 11 positions matching TRBD2. There are 14 residues in the CDR3. J was trimmed by 7 bases and V by 8 bases; bases with no gene match: 6. Germline CDR1 and CDR2: MNHNS and SASEGT. The CDR3 region has the DNA TGTGCCAGCGGTATTGGACTAGCGGGCGGGGAGCTGTTTTTT. As protein: CASGIGLAGGELFF.

This chain links TRBV4-1 with TRBJ2-7; D is possibly TRBD1 or TRBD2 (5 bases each). Trimming removed 4 bases at V and 3 bases at J, with 19 bases between. Germline assignment: CDR1 MGHRA and CDR2 YSYEKL. The CDR3 spans 16 residues. The DNA for the CDR3 is TGCGCCAGCAGCCCCTCGGGCCAGGGTGCGGGCTACGAGCAGTACTTC. Amino acid sequence: CASSPSGQGAGYEQYF.

Turning to this clonotype: It is likely a read error, because the conserved phenylalanine at the end of the CDR3 is missing. The DNA is omitted, as the CDR3 cannot be located on it reliably, and the CDR3 follows TCRdb's listing. The CDR3 region is CASTPGVVSYNEQFL. The chain couples TRBV28 to TRBJ2-1. Germline assignment: CDR1 MDHEN and CDR2 SYDVKM. Inclusive of both ends, the CDR3 amounts to 15 amino acids.

The chain links TRBV27 to TRBJ1-6; D is unclear. Trimming took 5 bases from V and 0 from J, leaving 11 bases between them. CDR3 length: 16 residues. Per germline, CDR1 MNHEY and CDR2 SMNVEV (reference sequence). CDR3 amino acids: CASSPRFSSYNSPLHF. DNA of the CDR3: TGTGCCAGCAGTCCCCGGTTCAGCTCCTATAATTCACCCCTCCACTTT.

This chain uses TRBV20-1 with TRBJ1-1, with D perhaps matching TRBD1 (5 bases). Trimming removed 3 bases at V and 0 bases at J, with 20 bases between. Germline loops: CDR1 DFQATT, CDR2 SNEGSKA (reference sequence). The CDR3 contains 17 residues. CDR3 residues: CSASDISGTEMNTEAFF. CDR3 DNA: TGCAGTGCTAGTGATATTAGCGGGACTGAGATGAACACTGAAGCTTTCTTT.

The chain employs TRBV6-5 and TRBJ2-7; 9 bases are a match to TRBD2. The CDR3 extends over 15 amino acids. Germline-derived CDR1 and CDR2 are MNHEY and SVGAGI. Trimming took 2 bases from V and 2 from J; bases not matched to a gene: 4. The CDR3 DNA reads as TGTGCCAGCAGTTACAGGCCTAGCGGGGCCTACGAGCAGTACTTC. Translated, it gives CASSYRPSGAYEQYF.

As concerns this clonotype: A read error may account for a junction end that differs from germline. The chain recombines TRBV7-2 with TRBJ2-1; TRBD2 might be the D (5 bases). The germline gives CDR1 SGHTA, CDR2 FQGNSA. This CDR3 spans 15 amino acids. CDR3 nucleotides: TGTGCCAGCAGCTTAGTAGGCGGGTCCTACAATGAGAAGTTCTTC. Its translation: CASSLVGGSYNEKFF.

The chain combines TRBV20-1 with TRBJ1-2; D not resolved. Trimming removed 4 bases from V and 4 bases from J, with 16 bases in between. Germline V CDR1 and CDR2: DFQATT, SNEGSKA (reference sequence). This CDR3 has 14 residues. This chain's CDR3 is CSATRLRQVYGYTF. In nucleotides, the CDR3 is TGCAGTGCTACCCGTCTTCGACAAGTCTATGGCTACACCTTC.

This clonotype has a single count. Its ends do not fully match the called genes, so a read error is possible. The chain recombines TRBV7-2 with TRBJ2-3, with 7 bases identical to TRBD2. The CDR3 spans 17 residues. CDR1 SGHTA and CDR2 FQGNSA come from the germline V gene. This CDR3 reads CAGRILAGGSSTDTQYF. The CDR3 DNA reads TGTGCCGGCAGAATCCTCGCCGGGGGGTCCAGCACAGATACGCAGTATTTT.

This clonotype was recorded a few times. The CDR3 DNA is TGTGCCAGCACCCGGACTAGCGGGAGGGGAGAGACCCAGTACTTC. This codes for CASTRTSGRGETQYF. The chain couples TRBV12-3 or TRBV12-4 to TRBJ2-5; TRBD2 agrees at 15 bases. V lost 7 bases and J lost 4; bases outside the gene matches: 4. This CDR3 has 15 residues.